The 27 T cell receptor beta chains below all came from one sample that was sequenced in a study of PD-1 blockade in classical Hodgkin lymphoma. Relapse was seen in all patients after autologous stem cell transplantation, and brentuximab vedotin exposure was variable. Profiled with immunoSEQ multiplex PCR; TCRdb holds only in-frame clones, not every one. The profile shows 40,000 to 45,000 clones, about 65% of them singletons. Source: peripheral blood mononuclear cells (PBMCs), taken before the second cycle of nivolumab. The receptors were gathered from a human donor with classical Hodgkin lymphoma.

This chain uses TRBV6-5 with TRBJ2-7; TRBD1 aligns across 8 bases. Germline CDR1 reads MNHEY; CDR2 reads SVGAGI. Trimming at V came to 6 bases and at J to 0 bases, leaving 4 bases not matched to a gene. This CDR3 is built from 14 residues. The CDR3 here is CASSPTGDSYEQYF. DNA for the CDR3: TGTGCCAGCAGCCCGACAGGGGACTCCTACGAGCAGTACTTC.

The chain recombines TRBV7-7 with TRBJ2-5, with TRBD2 matching 13 bases. The CDR3 consists of 15 residues. CDR1 is SSHAT and CDR2 is FNYEAQ in the germline V gene (reference sequence). The J segment lost 7 bases and the V segment lost 4 bases, leaving 6 bases of the junction unmatched. The chain's CDR3 is CASSSTSGGVRTQYF. The CDR3 DNA sequence: TGTGCCAGCAGCTCTACTAGCGGGGGGGTCAGGACCCAGTACTTC. The whole variable domain, remainder taken from reference TRBV7-7 and TRBJ2-5, is GAGVSQSPRYKVTKRGQDVTLRCDPISSHATLYWYQQALGQGPEFLTYFNYEAQPDKSGLPSDRFSAERPEGSISTLTIQRTEQRDSAMYRCASSSTSGGVRTQYFGPGTRLLVL.

This chain links TRBV27 with TRBJ1-1; the D gene is possibly TRBD1 (6 bases). Between the trimmed V and J ends, which lost 7 bases and 10 bases, there was a span of 19 bases. This CDR3 is built from 13 residues. The germline V gene encodes CDR1 MNHEY and CDR2 SMNVEV (reference sequence). The CDR3, as DNA: TGTGCCAGCACGGGGTACGGGGGCGAGGCAGCTTTCTTT. This translates into CASTGYGGEAAFF.

The CDR3 nucleotides read TGTGCCAGCAAGCGAGGCGCCGAAGCTTTCTTT. This codes for CASKRGAEAFF. The V and J genes are TRBV6-5 and TRBJ1-1; D is unresolved. The CDR3 has 11 residues. Germline CDR1 is MNHEY and CDR2 is SVGAGI. V lost 7 bases, J lost 8 bases, and 11 bases lay in between.

The rearrangement links TRBV11-2 to TRBJ2-2; D is perhaps TRBD2 (6 bases). V lost 1 base and J 0 bases, leaving 12 bases between the germline ends. CDR1 and CDR2 (germline): SGHAT, FQNNGV. The CDR3 is 17 residues long. CDR3 protein: CASSLAPGAPNTGELFF. As DNA, the CDR3 is TGTGCCAGCAGCTTAGCCCCGGGAGCCCCGAACACCGGGGAGCTGTTTTTT.

A few counts support this clone. The chain employs TRBV29-1 and TRBJ1-4; D not certain. The germline gives CDR1 SQVTM, CDR2 ANQGSEA. Trimming took 7 bases from V and 5 from J, leaving 20 bases between them. The CDR3 consists of 15 residues. Here the CDR3 reads CSATYYEGENEKLFF. The CDR3 region has the DNA TGCAGCGCGACGTATTACGAGGGAGAAAATGAAAAACTGTTTTTT. Complete variable domain (other parts from reference TRBV29-1 and TRBJ1-4): SAVISQKPSRDICQRGTSLTIQCQVDSQVTMMFWYRQQPGQSLTLIATANQGSEATYESGFVIDKFPISRPNLTFSTLTVSNMSPEDSSIYLCSATYYEGENEKLFFGSGTQLSVL.

This sequence joins TRBV27 and TRBJ2-1; D gene unclear. This CDR3 region has 14 residues. The V gene's germline CDR1 is MNHEY and CDR2 SMNVEV (reference sequence). Trimming took off 6 bases at V and 6 bases at J, with 15 bases between the two ends. DNA of the CDR3: TGTGCCAGCAGCCCACTACCCCTTTCCAATGAGCAGTTCTTC. It specifies CASSPLPLSNEQFF.

The rearrangement uses TRBV6-5 and TRBJ1-1; 7 positions agree with TRBD1. CDR1 and CDR2 from the germline V gene are MNHEY and SVGAGI. This CDR3 region has 13 residues. Trimming cost V 3 bases and J 6 bases; bases outside gene matches: 4. CDR3 in amino acids: CASSYRQGAEAFF. The DNA for the CDR3 is TGTGCCAGCAGTTATCGGCAGGGGGCTGAAGCTTTCTTT.

The chain couples TRBV25-1 to TRBJ1-2; 7 bases map to TRBD1. The CDR3 length is 13 residues. Germline V gene lookup returns CDR1 MGHDK and CDR2 SYGVNS. V lost 10 bases to trimming and J lost 7 bases; unmatched junction nucleotides: 12. CDR3 DNA: TGTGCCACCTCCCGGACAGGTAATCGTGGCTACACCTTC. This translates into CATSRTGNRGYTF.

J is TRBJ2-7 and V is TRBV6-6, with D possibly matching TRBD2 (6 bases). Trimming pared 5 bases from V and 0 bases from J, leaving 11 bases between. The length of the CDR3 is 14 residues. Germline V lookup: CDR1 MNHNY, CDR2 SVGAGI (reference sequence). This chain's CDR3 is CASSPRGSSYEQYF. The CDR3 DNA is TGTGCCAGCAGTCCTCGGGGGAGCTCCTACGAGCAGTACTTC.

The chain is built from TRBV5-1 and TRBJ2-7; 9 bases agree with TRBD1. V was clipped by 3 bases and J by 4 bases; unmatched bases: 2. This CDR3 has 13 residues. Germline values: CDR1 SGHRS, CDR2 YFSETQ. The chain's CDR3 is CASSSTGGYEQYF. DNA for the CDR3: TGCGCCAGCAGCTCGACAGGGGGTTACGAGCAGTACTTC. Together with reference TRBV5-1 and TRBJ2-7, the CDR3 gives the full variable domain: KAGVTQTPRYLIKTRGQQVTLSCSPISGHRSVSWYQQTPGQGLQFLFEYFSETQRNKGNFPGRFSGRQFSNSRSEMNVSTLELGDSALYLCASSSTGGYEQYFGPGTRLTVT.

This chain uses TRBV6-5 with TRBJ1-1; tentative D call: TRBD1 (5 bases). V was shortened by 5 bases and J by 10 bases, with 11 bases between the two germline ends. This CDR3 contains 11 residues. Germline V gene lookup returns CDR1 MNHEY and CDR2 SVGAGI. The CDR3 is CASSAGDRAFF. Here the CDR3 DNA reads TGTGCCAGCAGTGCAGGAGACAGAGCTTTCTTT.

The CDR3 DNA follows: TGTGCCAGCAGCCTCGAGGCGCAACACGAGCAGTACTTC. Translated: CASSLEAQHEQYF. The rearrangement joins TRBV7-8 to TRBJ2-7; D unresolved. CDR1 is SGHVS, CDR2 FQNEAQ, per germline. The CDR3 length is 13 residues. Trimming shortened V by 5 bases and J by 5 bases, and 13 bases separated the two germline ends.

The chain links TRBV20-1 to TRBJ1-2; tentatively, D is TRBD1 (6 bases). CDR1 DFQATT and CDR2 SNEGSKA come from the germline V gene (reference sequence). Between the trimmed V and J ends, which lost 3 bases and 8 bases, there was a span of 10 bases. The length of the CDR3 is 11 residues. The CDR3 nucleotides read TGCAGTGCTAGTCAGGGGATGGGCTACACCTTC. Protein sequence: CSASQGMGYTF.

The chain combines TRBV29-1 with TRBJ1-2, with TRBD1 identical over 10 bases. With 6 bases clipped from V and 0 bases from J, the junction kept 1 base outside the gene matches. This CDR3 spans 13 amino acids. Germline values: CDR1 SQVTM, CDR2 ANQGSEA. The CDR3 region has the DNA TGCAGCGTGGGGACAGGGGCTAACTATGGCTACACCTTC. This encodes CSVGTGANYGYTF.

This chain joins TRBV9 and TRBJ2-2; D gene ambiguous. Germline loops: CDR1 SGDLS, CDR2 YYNGEE. This CDR3 region has 13 residues. V was pared by 6 bases and J by 4 bases, with 10 bases between. In DNA form, the CDR3 reads TGTGCCAGCAACGAAGACTCCACCGGGGAGCTGTTTTTT. This translates into CASNEDSTGELFF. Looking up the rest from reference TRBV9 and TRBJ2-2 gives the full variable domain: DSGVTQTPKHLITATGQRVTLRCSPRSGDLSVYWYQQSLDQGLQFLIQYYNGEERAKGNILERFSAQQFPDLHSELNLSSLELGDSALYFCASNEDSTGELFFGEGSRLTVL.

V usage is TRBV5-1 and J usage is TRBJ2-1; no firm D call. V lost 0 bases and J lost 0, with 22 bases in between. There are 20 residues in the CDR3. The V gene's germline CDR1 is SGHRS and CDR2 YFSETQ. CDR3 region: CASSLEGLAGGLSSYNEQFF. CDR3 coding DNA: TGCGCCAGCAGCTTGGAGGGATTGGCAGGCGGCTTAAGCTCCTACAATGAGCAGTTCTTC.

J is TRBJ1-2 and V is TRBV5-4; D remains unclear. Per germline, CDR1 SGHNT and CDR2 YYREEE (reference sequence). The CDR3 length is 11 residues. The V end lost 6 bases, the J end lost 4 bases, and 7 bases lay between the germline ends. As DNA, the CDR3 is TGTGCCAGCACCAATACCTATGGCTACACCTTC. Its protein product is CASTNTYGYTF.

The gene calls are TRBV2 and TRBJ2-1; possible D gene TRBD2, 6 bases. Germline V gene data show CDR1 as SNHLY and CDR2 as FYNNEI. V was clipped by 3 bases and J by 6 bases, with 12 bases between them. The CDR3 is 14 residues long. The CDR3 DNA follows: TGTGCCAGCAGTGACAGACGGGGGTTCAATGAGCAGTTCTTC. Translated: CASSDRRGFNEQFF.

The chain combines TRBV6-5 with TRBJ2-7, with 10 positions matching TRBD1. Germline CDR1 is MNHEY and CDR2 is SVGAGI. V was clipped by 0 bases and J by 7 bases; unmatched bases: 3. This CDR3 contains 14 residues. In nucleotides, the CDR3 is TGTGCCAGCAGTTACTCGACAGGGGGCAGGGAGCAGTACTTC. This codes for CASSYSTGGREQYF.

The chain joins TRBV7-2 to TRBJ2-1; D ambiguous. This CDR3 spans 14 amino acids. Trimming shortened V by 6 bases and J by 4 bases, and 13 bases separated the two germline ends. Germline CDR1 and CDR2: SGHTA and FQGNSA. CDR3 DNA sequence: TGTGCCAGCAGAGGACCCCCCCAATACAATGAGCAGTTCTTC. It encodes CASRGPPQYNEQFF.

This clone was counted a few times. This sequence joins TRBV19 and TRBJ2-7, with 13 bases lining up with TRBD2. Germline V lookup: CDR1 LNHDA, CDR2 SQIVND (reference sequence). CDR3 length: 15 amino acids. After removal of 7 bases from V and 2 bases from J, the junction contained 5 bases not matched to a gene. CDR3: CASKATSGGAYEQYF. The CDR3 nucleotides are TGTGCCAGTAAAGCTACTAGCGGGGGGGCCTACGAGCAGTACTTC.

The rearrangement joins TRBV27 to TRBJ1-1; no reliable D call. The V end was cut by 2 bases, the J end by 1 base, with 11 bases between. From germline, CDR1 is MNHEY and CDR2 SMNVEV (reference sequence). CDR3 size: 15 residues. The CDR3 DNA follows: TGTGCCAGCAGTTTAATTTTTAGTCGGAACACTGAAGCTTTCTTT. It codes for CASSLIFSRNTEAFF.

The rearrangement uses TRBV10-3 and TRBJ1-4, with 9 bases fitting TRBD1. CDR3 length: 17 amino acids. Trimming cost V 4 bases and J 8 bases; bases outside gene matches: 14. CDR1 and CDR2 from the germline V gene are ENHRY and SYGVKD. In nucleotides, the CDR3 is TGTGCCATCAGTGTTCAGGAAATCCGGGACAGGGTAGAAAAACTGTTTTTT. Translating it yields CAISVQEIRDRVEKLFF.

This clone has just a few counts. The V call is TRBV7-6, the J call TRBJ1-1; D not resolved. This CDR3 spans 15 amino acids. V was shortened by 5 bases and J by 4 bases, with 17 bases between the two germline ends. Per the germline V gene, CDR1 is SGHVS and CDR2 is FNYEAQ. CDR3 DNA sequence: TGTGCCAGCAGCGTGGATTCGCCGGGAACCACTGAAGCTTTCTTT. Translated, it gives CASSVDSPGTTEAFF.

The V gene is TRBV7-9, the J gene TRBJ2-7, with 11 bases aligning to TRBD2. Germline-derived CDR1 and CDR2 are SEHNR and FQNEAQ (reference sequence). The V segment lost 5 bases and the J segment 2 bases; nucleotides outside the gene matches: 5. The CDR3 runs 15 residues. CDR3 sequence: CASSGSGREAYEQYF. As DNA, the CDR3 is TGTGCCAGCAGCGGTAGCGGGAGGGAAGCCTACGAGCAGTACTTC.

This chain joins TRBV9 and TRBJ2-7; D could derive from TRBD1 or TRBD2 (6 bases each). CDR1 is SGDLS and CDR2 is YYNGEE in the germline V gene. The V gene lost 3 bases and the J gene lost 6 bases, with 13 bases spanning the gap. This CDR3 is built from 13 residues. In DNA form, the CDR3 reads TGTGCCAGCAGCGCCCTAGGGGGGTTCGAGCAGTACTTC. Its translation: CASSALGGFEQYF.